These 11 T cell receptor beta chains were all obtained from the same sample, sequenced in a study of blood T cells in healthy people across ages. A second roughly 6 to 12 cycle PCR used barcoded and J-beta primers. TCRdb itself ran the 5' RACE reads through MiXCR, one entry per CDR3 protein. The sample consists of about 1.1 million distinct CDR3 sequences, approximately 38% of them appearing once. Sequencing was carried out using blood. All receptors derive from a man aged 18 to 29 in good health.

This clonotype was seen a handful of times. The chain employs TRBV12-3 or TRBV12-4 and TRBJ1-1; D ambiguous. This CDR3 is 15 amino acids long. The V and J ends lost 5 bases and 4 bases respectively, with 17 bases between them. The CDR3 DNA reads as TGTGCCAGCAGTCTCGTTGGAGGGAGGAGCACTGAAGCTTTCTTT. Its protein product is CASSLVGGRSTEAFF.

This clonotype was seen more than once but under ten times. The CDR3 protein is CASSQDGVQSYGYTF. The CDR3 bases are TGCGCCAGCAGCCAAGACGGGGTACAGAGCTATGGCTACACCTTC. V gene TRBV4-3 combines with J gene TRBJ1-2; D is uncertain. Trimming stripped 0 bases from V and 4 bases from J, with 12 bases between. Looked up from germline, CDR1 is LGHNA and CDR2 is YSLEER. The CDR3 sequence is 15 residues long.

This CDR3 is CASSLMEETQYF. The DNA of the CDR3 is TGTGCCAGCAGCTTGATGGAAGAGACCCAGTACTTC. V gene TRBV5-6 combines with J gene TRBJ2-5; D not certain. CDR3 length: 12 amino acids. Germline V lookup: CDR1 SGHDT, CDR2 YYEEEE. Trimming cost V 1 base and J 3 bases, with 4 bases left between them.

This clonotype was recorded only once. A junction boundary mismatches the germline segment, possibly from a read error. The genes are TRBV10-3 and TRBJ1-2; 9 bases fit TRBD1. The CDR3 is made up of 15 amino acids. In germline, CDR1 is ENHRY, CDR2 SYGVKD. The CDR3 here is CAIGESGDRVGGYTF. The CDR3 DNA reads TGTGCCATCGGTGAGTCCGGGGACAGGGTTGGTGGCTACACCTTC.

This clonotype has only a few counts. This sequence joins TRBV5-1 and TRBJ2-3; 10 positions match TRBD2. The CDR3 has 16 amino acids. V gave up 0 bases and J gave up 7 bases; unmatched junction bases: 8. Germline lookup yields CDR1 SGHRS and CDR2 YFSETQ. The CDR3 reads CASSLEGLAGVYTQYF. CDR3 nucleotide sequence: TGCGCCAGCAGCTTGGAGGGGCTAGCGGGGGTTTATACGCAGTATTTT.

V and J are TRBV10-3 and TRBJ2-3; the D gene is possibly TRBD1 (6 bases). Germline CDR1 is ENHRY and CDR2 is SYGVKD. The CDR3 totals 13 residues. The V and J ends lost 6 bases and 6 bases respectively, with 13 bases between them. The CDR3 region has the DNA TGTGCCATCAGGGCAGGGGATACCGATACGCAGTATTTT. Residues: CAIRAGDTDTQYF.

This clonotype occurred a few times. V is TRBV28 and J is TRBJ1-5; 9 positions agree with TRBD1. V lost 4 bases and J lost 4; bases outside the gene matches: 5. This CDR3 has 15 residues. Germline V gene sequence: CDR1 MDHEN, CDR2 SYDVKM. The CDR3 spells CASSSPGQGNQPQHF. CDR3 bases: TGTGCCAGCAGTTCCCCGGGACAGGGAAATCAGCCCCAGCATTTT.

This chain connects TRBV5-5 to TRBJ1-1, with TRBD1 identical over 9 bases. Germline-derived CDR1 and CDR2 are SGHKS and YYEKEE (reference sequence). Germline trimming cut 1 base from V and 6 bases from J; bases unmatched to any gene: 13. The CDR3 totals 17 residues. Written as DNA, the CDR3 is TGTGCCAGCAGCTTGTCCTCCGGGACAGGGCGATTCGCTGAAGCTTTCTTT. It is translated as CASSLSSGTGRFAEAFF.

The sample holds a few counts of this clonotype. V usage is TRBV20-1 and J usage is TRBJ1-1; weak D call: TRBD1 (6 bases). The V gene lost 6 bases and the J gene lost 5 bases, with 13 bases spanning the gap. The CDR3 totals 12 residues. Per the germline V gene, CDR1 is DFQATT and CDR2 is SNEGSKA (reference sequence). Here the CDR3 DNA reads TGCAGTGCACAACAGGGCAGGACTGAAGCTTTCTTT. Its translation: CSAQQGRTEAFF.

The chain recombines TRBV29-1 with TRBJ1-1; 8 nucleotides align to TRBD1. After removal of 5 bases from V and 4 bases from J, the junction contained 6 bases not matched to a gene. This CDR3 contains 13 residues. The V gene's germline CDR1 is SQVTM and CDR2 ANQGSEA. CDR3 nucleotide sequence: TGCAGCGTTTTTCCGACAGGGGCCACTGAAGCTTTCTTT. This gives the protein CSVFPTGATEAFF.

This clonotype was counted at least ten times. The chain links TRBV12-3 or TRBV12-4 to TRBJ2-3, with D tentatively TRBD1 or TRBD2 (5 bases each). This CDR3 comprises 13 residues. V was shortened by 3 bases and J by 2 bases, with 6 bases between the two germline ends. CDR3 sequence (DNA): TGTGCCAGCAGTTTGGGGGACACAGATACGCAGTATTTT. It codes for CASSLGDTDTQYF.